Below are 5 T cell receptor beta chains sequenced from a single sample in a study of Ad26.COV2.S vaccination and SARS-CoV-2 variants. The method was immunoSEQ multiplex PCR; TCRdb's version includes in-frame clones alone and lacks a portion of them. Of around 300,000 clones listed, around 88% were seen once; the top ten hold roughly a tenth. Treatment reported: over 15 received Ad26.COV2.S at low or high dose, single or two shots; 5 received placebo; per-sample allocation not given. Collection of samples fell on day 63 after the first vaccine or placebo injection. This sample comprised peripheral blood, obtained in a trial of Ad26.COV2.S vaccine versus placebo. Source of these receptors: a person aged 18-65 years who received the Ad26.COV2.S COVID-19 vaccine or a placebo.

The V gene is TRBV11-2, the J gene TRBJ1-2; perhaps TRBD1 as D (6 bases). The CDR3 sequence is 15 residues long. Trimming shortened V by 4 bases and J by 2 bases, and 14 bases separated the two germline ends. Germline CDR1 and CDR2: SGHAT and FQNNGV. The CDR3 reads CASSSWTDLNYGYTF. Here the CDR3 DNA reads TGTGCCAGCAGCTCCTGGACAGATCTGAACTATGGCTACACCTTC.

The gene calls are TRBV6-5 and TRBJ1-1; D gene unclear. Between the trimmed V and J ends, which lost 5 bases and 0 bases, there was a span of 7 bases. The germline gives CDR1 MNHEY, CDR2 SVGAGI. This CDR3 has 13 amino acids. CDR3 sequence (DNA): TGTGCCAGCAGTAAAACGATGAACACTGAAGCTTTCTTT. Residues: CASSKTMNTEAFF.

V is TRBV12-3 or TRBV12-4 and J is TRBJ2-3; no reliable D call. The CDR3 has 12 residues. The V end lost 1 base, the J end lost 8 bases, and 7 bases lay between the germline ends. This CDR3 is CASSLDPATQYF. For the CDR3, the DNA is TGTGCCAGCAGTTTAGATCCGGCTACGCAGTATTTT.

The V and J genes are TRBV27 and TRBJ2-7; 7 bases are a match to TRBD2. Trimming at V came to 2 bases and at J to 4 bases, leaving 14 bases not matched to a gene. Germline V lookup: CDR1 MNHEY, CDR2 SMNVEV (reference sequence). The CDR3 is 17 residues long. This CDR3 reads CASSLVMSASGSYEQYF. For the CDR3, the DNA is TGTGCCAGCAGTTTAGTTATGTCGGCTAGCGGAAGTTACGAGCAGTACTTC.

This clone was seen once. V and J are TRBV28 and TRBJ2-2; D remains unclear. CDR1 and CDR2 from the germline V gene are MDHEN and SYDVKM. V lost 3 bases and J lost 8, with 16 bases in between. The CDR3 sequence is 15 residues long. The CDR3 loop is CASSLFPTSRGELFF. The CDR3 coding sequence is TGTGCCAGCAGTTTGTTTCCCACCTCCCGAGGGGAGCTGTTTTTT. The full variable domain, in which reference TRBV28 and TRBJ2-2 provide the parts outside the CDR3, is DVKVTQSSRYLVKRTGEKVFLECVQDMDHENMFWYRQDPGLGLRLIYFSYDVKMKEKGDIPEGYSVSREKKERFSLILESASTNQTSMYLCASSLFPTSRGELFFGEGSRLTVL.